This T cell receptor beta chain appears in the sequencing data of a study of blood T cell repertoires in COVID-19. Study at large: Donors in the United States, Italy and Spain gave samples during acute or convalescent COVID-19. The analysed material was cDNA or gDNA that came from T cells, B-cell-depleted T cells, or PBMCs.

Seattle cases were enrolled at active infection and followed longitudinally. CDR3 length: 14 amino acids. Germline V gives CDR1 KGHSH, CDR2 LQKENI. V was clipped by 5 bases and J by 2 bases; unmatched bases: 6. Original processing methods: By means of reference gene primer amplification, nucleated cell counts were estimated. Here immunoSEQ multiplex PCR was the method, and the copy in TCRdb shows in-frame clones only, minus some. The V and J calls and clone size are taken from that table; D and trimming were inferred from the DNA. This sample has approximately 90,000 clones, with 89% found just once. The chain employs TRBV18 and TRBJ2-7, with TRBD1 matching over 7 bases. The source is a man in his 60s with COVID-19, enrolled during active disease. Sequencing was done on a sample of peripheral blood. For the CDR3, the DNA is TGTGCCAGCTCATCAACCGGGACAGCCTACGAGCAGTACTTC. Translation gives CASSSTGTAYEQYF.